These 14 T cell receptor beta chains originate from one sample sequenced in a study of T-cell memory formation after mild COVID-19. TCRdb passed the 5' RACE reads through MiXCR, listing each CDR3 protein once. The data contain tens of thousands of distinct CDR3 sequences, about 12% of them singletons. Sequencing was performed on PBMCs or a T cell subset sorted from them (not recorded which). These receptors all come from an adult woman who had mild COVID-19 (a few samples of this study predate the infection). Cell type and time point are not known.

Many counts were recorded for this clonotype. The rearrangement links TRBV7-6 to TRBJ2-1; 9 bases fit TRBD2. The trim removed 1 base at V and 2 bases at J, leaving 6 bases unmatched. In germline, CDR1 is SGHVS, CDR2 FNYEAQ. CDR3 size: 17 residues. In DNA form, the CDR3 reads TGTGCCAGCAGCTTAGTATCCAGCGGGGGGACCTACAATGAGCAGTTCTTC. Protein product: CASSLVSSGGTYNEQFF.

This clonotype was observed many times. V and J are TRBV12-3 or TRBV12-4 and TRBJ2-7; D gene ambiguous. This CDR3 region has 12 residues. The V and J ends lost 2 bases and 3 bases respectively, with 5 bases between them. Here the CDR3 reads CASSLNRYEQYF. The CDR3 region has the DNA TGTGCCAGCAGTTTAAATCGCTACGAGCAGTACTTC.

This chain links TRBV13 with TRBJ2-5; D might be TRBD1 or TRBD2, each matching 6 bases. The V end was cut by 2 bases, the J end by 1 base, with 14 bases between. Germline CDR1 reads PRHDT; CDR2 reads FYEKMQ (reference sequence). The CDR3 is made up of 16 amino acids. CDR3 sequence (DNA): TGTGCCAGCAGCTTAACGGGGGACAAGCCCCAAGAGACCCAGTACTTC. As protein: CASSLTGDKPQETQYF.

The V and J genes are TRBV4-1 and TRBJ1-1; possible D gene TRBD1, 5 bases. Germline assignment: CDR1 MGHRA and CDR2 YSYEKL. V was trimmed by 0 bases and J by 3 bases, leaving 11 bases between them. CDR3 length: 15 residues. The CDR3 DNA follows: TGCGCCAGCAGCCAAGAACGGGGCAAAGACACTGAAGCTTTCTTT. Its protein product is CASSQERGKDTEAFF.

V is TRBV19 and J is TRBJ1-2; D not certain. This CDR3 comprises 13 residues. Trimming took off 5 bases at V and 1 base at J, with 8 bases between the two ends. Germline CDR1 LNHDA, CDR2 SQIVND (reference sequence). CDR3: CASSVQVNYGYTF. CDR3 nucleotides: TGTGCCAGTAGTGTCCAGGTTAACTATGGCTACACCTTC.

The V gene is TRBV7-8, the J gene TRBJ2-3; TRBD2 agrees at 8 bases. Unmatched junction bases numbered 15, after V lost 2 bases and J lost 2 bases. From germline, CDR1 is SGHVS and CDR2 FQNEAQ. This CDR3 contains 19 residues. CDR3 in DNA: TGTGCCAGCAGCTTAAGGGGAAGGCTTGCGGGGGGCCTCACAGATACGCAGTATTTT. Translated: CASSLRGRLAGGLTDTQYF.

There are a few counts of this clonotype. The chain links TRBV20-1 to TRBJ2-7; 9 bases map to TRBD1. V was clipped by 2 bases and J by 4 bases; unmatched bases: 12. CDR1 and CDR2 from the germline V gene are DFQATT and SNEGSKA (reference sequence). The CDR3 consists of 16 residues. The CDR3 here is CSARSPPGQGLYEQYF. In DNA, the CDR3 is TGCAGTGCTAGATCCCCGCCGGGACAGGGATTGTACGAGCAGTACTTC.

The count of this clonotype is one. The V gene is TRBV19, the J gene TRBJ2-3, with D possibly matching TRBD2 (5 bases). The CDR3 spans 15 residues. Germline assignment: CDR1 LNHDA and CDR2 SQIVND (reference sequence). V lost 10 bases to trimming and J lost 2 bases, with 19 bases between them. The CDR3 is CATSSDQDYTDTQYF. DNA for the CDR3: TGTGCCACCTCCTCGGACCAAGACTACACAGATACGCAGTATTTT.

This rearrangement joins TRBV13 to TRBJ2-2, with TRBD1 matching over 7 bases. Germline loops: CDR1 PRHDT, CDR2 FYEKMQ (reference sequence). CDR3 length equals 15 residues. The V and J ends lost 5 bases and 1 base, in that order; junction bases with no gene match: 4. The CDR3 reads CASSPGQKNTGELFF. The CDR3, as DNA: TGTGCCAGCAGCCCGGGACAGAAGAACACCGGGGAGCTGTTTTTT.

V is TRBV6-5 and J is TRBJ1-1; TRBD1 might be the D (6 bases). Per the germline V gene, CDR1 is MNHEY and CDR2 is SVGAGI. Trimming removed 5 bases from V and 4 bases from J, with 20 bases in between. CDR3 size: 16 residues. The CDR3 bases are TGTGCCAGCAGTCTTTTCACTGGGGGGGGGGCCACTGAAGCTTTCTTT. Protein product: CASSLFTGGGATEAFF.

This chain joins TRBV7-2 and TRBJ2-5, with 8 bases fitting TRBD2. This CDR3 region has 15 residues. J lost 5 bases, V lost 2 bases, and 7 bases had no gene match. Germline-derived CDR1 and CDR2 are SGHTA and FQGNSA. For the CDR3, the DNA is TGTGCCAGCAGCTTACCTTTAGCGGGGCAGGAGACCCAGTACTTC. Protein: CASSLPLAGQETQYF.

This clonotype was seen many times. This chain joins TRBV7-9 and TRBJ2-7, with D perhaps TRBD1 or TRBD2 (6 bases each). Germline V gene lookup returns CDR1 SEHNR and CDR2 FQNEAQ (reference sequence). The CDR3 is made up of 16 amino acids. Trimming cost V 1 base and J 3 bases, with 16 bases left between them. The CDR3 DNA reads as TGTGCCAGCAGCTTAGGGGTCGGGGGCGCTGGCTACGAGCAGTACTTC. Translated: CASSLGVGGAGYEQYF.

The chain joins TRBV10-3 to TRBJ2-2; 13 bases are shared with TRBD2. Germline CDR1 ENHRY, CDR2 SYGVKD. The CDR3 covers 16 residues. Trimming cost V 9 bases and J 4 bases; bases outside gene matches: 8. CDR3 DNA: TGTGCCATACTAGCGGGAGGGTTTTCGAGCACCGGGGAGCTGTTTTTT. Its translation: CAILAGGFSSTGELFF.

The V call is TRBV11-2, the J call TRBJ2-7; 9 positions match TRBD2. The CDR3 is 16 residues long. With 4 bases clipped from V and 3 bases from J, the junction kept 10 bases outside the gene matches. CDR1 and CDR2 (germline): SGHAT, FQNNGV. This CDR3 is CASSWQPSGNRYEQYF. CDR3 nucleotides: TGTGCCAGCAGCTGGCAGCCTAGCGGGAATCGCTACGAGCAGTACTTC.